These 24 T cell receptor beta chains were all obtained from the same sample, sequenced in a study of blood T cell repertoires in COVID-19 (dated by TCRdb to 2020 to 2022). Library prep was done by the immunoSEQ multiplex PCR assay. Imported from immuneACCESS, the table was reduced by TCRdb to in-frame sequences with V and J called. These copies leave out some clones; in studies compared against another copy, an unresolved V gene accounts for under half, and the cause of the remainder is not known. For this sample the table gives about half a million clones, of which more than 85% were detected only once. 6.5% to 8.5% of the sample is taken by the ten largest. The sequenced sample consisted of PBMCs or T cells enriched from blood (not recorded which). The origin of the receptors is a woman aged 55-69 years who had recovered from COVID-19.

The chain couples TRBV2 to TRBJ1-5; D is perhaps TRBD1 (6 bases). CDR1 is SNHLY and CDR2 is FYNNEI in the germline V gene. The CDR3 is 15 residues long. The V gene lost 5 bases and the J gene lost 2 bases, with 13 bases spanning the gap. For the CDR3, the DNA is TGTGCCAGCAGTCCCAGGGGTTGGGGCAATCAGCCCCAGCATTTT. The encoded protein is CASSPRGWGNQPQHF.

The chain joins TRBV5-1 to TRBJ2-1; 7 bases fit TRBD2. The CDR3 extends over 16 amino acids. The V and J ends lost 0 bases and 1 base, in that order; junction bases with no gene match: 4. The germline gives CDR1 SGHRS, CDR2 YFSETQ. The CDR3 DNA sequence: TGCGCCAGCAGCTTGGTGCGGGGGACGTCCTACAATGAGCAGTTCTTC. Amino acid sequence: CASSLVRGTSYNEQFF.

DNA of the CDR3: TGTGCCAGCAGAGGAAACAGGGACGGAGAAAAACTGTTTTTT. Protein sequence: CASRGNRDGEKLFF. V is TRBV6-6 and J is TRBJ1-4; the D gene is possibly TRBD1 (6 bases). The CDR3 runs 14 residues. Per germline, CDR1 MNHNY and CDR2 SVGAGI (reference sequence). V was cut by 6 bases and J by 8 bases, with 16 bases left in between.

The chain carries TRBV3-1 (or the pseudogene TRBV3-2) and TRBJ2-5; 7 positions agree with TRBD1. The CDR3 contains 16 residues. The V gene's germline CDR1 is LGHDT and CDR2 YNNKEL (reference sequence). Losses at the gene ends were 0 bases for V and 4 bases for J; bases not matched to a gene: 8. CDR3 amino acids: CASSQDPGQRTETQYF. The CDR3 nucleotides read TGTGCCAGCAGCCAAGATCCGGGACAGCGTACAGAGACCCAGTACTTC.

The chain employs TRBV2 and TRBJ2-5, with TRBD2 matching over 10 bases. Unmatched junction bases numbered 4, after V lost 5 bases and J lost 4 bases. Germline CDR1 is SNHLY and CDR2 is FYNNEI. The CDR3 runs 14 residues. CDR3 sequence reads: CASSSGGGRETQYF. DNA of the CDR3: TGTGCCAGCAGTAGCGGGGGGGGTCGAGAGACCCAGTACTTC. The full variable domain, its missing parts supplied by reference TRBV2 and TRBJ2-5, is EPEVTQTPSHQVTQMGQEVILRCVPISNHLYFYWYRQILGQKVEFLVSFYNNEISEKSEIFDDQFSVERPDGSNFTLKIRSTKLEDSAMYFCASSSGGGRETQYFGPGTRLLVL.

The chain carries TRBV5-1 and TRBJ2-5; D is ambiguous. Germline CDR1 is SGHRS and CDR2 is YFSETQ. The ends were cut back, 0 bases at V and 1 base at J, with 4 bases in the middle. The CDR3 sequence is 13 residues long. In DNA form, the CDR3 reads TGCGCCAGCAGCTTGGGCAGCCAAGAGACCCAGTACTTC. Translation: CASSLGSQETQYF.

The CDR3 sequence: CASSLSDREIYGYTF. The DNA for the CDR3 is TGCGCCAGCAGCCTCTCGGACAGGGAGATCTATGGCTACACCTTC. The V gene is TRBV4-1, the J gene TRBJ1-2, with 8 bases lining up with TRBD1. Trimming at V came to 4 bases and at J to 4 bases, leaving 8 bases not matched to a gene. Germline V CDR1 and CDR2: MGHRA, YSYEKL. The CDR3 covers 15 residues.

The rearrangement uses TRBV3-1 (or the pseudogene TRBV3-2) and TRBJ1-1; no reliable D call. Between the trimmed V and J ends, which lost 4 bases and 2 bases, there was a span of 5 bases. The CDR3 loop spans 12 amino acids. The germline V gene has CDR1 LGHDT and CDR2 YNNKEL (reference sequence). CDR3 residues: CASSLRNTEAFF. The CDR3 nucleotides are TGTGCCAGCAGCCTGAGAAACACTGAAGCTTTCTTT.

V usage is TRBV7-6 and J usage is TRBJ2-3, with a weak D call TRBD2 (6 bases). The CDR3 is 14 residues long. CDR1 is SGHVS and CDR2 is FNYEAQ in the germline V gene. V dropped 1 base and J dropped 2 bases, with 7 bases sitting between them. The CDR3: CASSLGGDTDTQYF. The DNA for the CDR3 is TGTGCCAGCAGCTTAGGGGGGGACACAGATACGCAGTATTTT. Full variable domain (rest looked up from reference TRBV7-6 and TRBJ2-3): GAGVSQSPRYKVTKRGQDVALRCDPISGHVSLYWYRQALGQGPEFLTYFNYEAQQDKSGLPNDRFSAERPEGSISTLTIQRTEQRDSAMYRCASSLGGDTDTQYFGPGTRLTVL.

The chain uses TRBV7-9 and TRBJ2-3; 7 bases align to TRBD1. The CDR3 length is 17 residues. V lost 3 bases, J lost 4 bases, and 13 bases stayed unmatched. Germline V CDR1 and CDR2: SEHNR, FQNEAQ (reference sequence). The CDR3 reads CASSFQRTGGRADTQYF. The CDR3 nucleotides read TGTGCCAGCAGCTTCCAGCGGACAGGAGGTCGCGCAGATACGCAGTATTTT.

This rearrangement joins TRBV4-1 to TRBJ2-3, with TRBD2 matching 10 bases. The CDR3 has 18 amino acids. V trimming: 4 bases; J trimming: 0 bases; junction bases outside the gene matches: 10. Germline lookup yields CDR1 MGHRA and CDR2 YSYEKL. The CDR3 DNA reads TGCGCCAGCAGCCGATCCGGGACTAGCGTACTTAGCACAGATACGCAGTATTTT. This sequence encodes CASSRSGTSVLSTDTQYF.

The chain is built from TRBV3-1 (or the pseudogene TRBV3-2) and TRBJ2-3; 9 bases line up with TRBD2. The V gene's germline CDR1 is LGHDT and CDR2 YNNKEL (reference sequence). The CDR3 runs 16 residues. Trimming took 1 base from V and 3 from J; bases not matched to a gene: 5. CDR3 sequence reads: CASSQAGRGGTDTQYF. The DNA for the CDR3 is TGTGCCAGCAGCCAAGCAGGGCGGGGGGGAACAGATACGCAGTATTTT.

This chain connects TRBV6-4 to TRBJ2-3; D perhaps matches TRBD1 (6 bases). This CDR3 is 16 amino acids long. Germline values: CDR1 MRHNA, CDR2 SNTAGT. V was shortened by 4 bases and J by 1 base, with 15 bases between the two germline ends. The CDR3 spells CASSAQGYGGTDTQYF. The CDR3, as DNA: TGTGCCAGCAGTGCTCAGGGGTACGGGGGCACAGATACGCAGTATTTT.

This CDR3 is CASKEGLSNQPQHF. In nucleotides, the CDR3 is TGTGCCAGCAAAGAGGGTTTGAGCAATCAGCCCCAGCATTTT. The genes are TRBV2 and TRBJ1-5, with D hard to call. V lost 7 bases to trimming and J lost 1 base, with 11 bases between them. The CDR3 is made up of 14 amino acids. Germline V lookup: CDR1 SNHLY, CDR2 FYNNEI.

Details on this clone: This sample also contains other DNA sequences that code for the same CDR3. The rearrangement links TRBV14 to TRBJ1-5; no clear D gene. Germline CDR1 SGHDN, CDR2 FVKESK. V gave up 0 bases and J gave up 3 bases, with 3 bases separating them. The CDR3 runs 13 residues. The CDR3 reads CASSQDLNQPQHF. The CDR3, as DNA: TGTGCCAGCAGCCAAGATCTCAATCAGCCCCAGCATTTT. The full variable domain, in which reference TRBV14 and TRBJ1-5 provide the parts outside the CDR3, is EAGVTQFPSHSVIEKGQTVTLRCDPISGHDNLYWYRRVMGKEIKFLLHFVKESKQDESGMPNNRFLAERTGGTYSTLKVQPAELEDSGVYFCASSQDLNQPQHFGDGTRLSIL.

The chain combines TRBV7-9 with TRBJ2-1, with D possibly matching TRBD1 (6 bases). The germline gives CDR1 SEHNR, CDR2 FQNEAQ (reference sequence). Trimming left V 4 bases short and J 2 bases short, with 12 bases between. This CDR3 contains 15 residues. The CDR3 sequence is CASSSWTVPYNEQFF. As DNA, the CDR3 is TGTGCCAGCAGCTCGTGGACAGTACCCTACAATGAGCAGTTCTTC.

Concerning this clone: This sample also contains other DNA sequences that code for the same CDR3. This chain uses TRBV6-5 with TRBJ1-1; weak D call: TRBD1 (5 bases). Germline-derived CDR1 and CDR2 are MNHEY and SVGAGI. The V and J ends lost 6 bases and 0 bases respectively, with 11 bases between them. The CDR3 extends over 14 amino acids. CDR3: CASRAGGLNTEAFF. CDR3 DNA: TGTGCCAGCAGAGCGGGGGGGTTGAACACTGAAGCTTTCTTT.

The chain is built from TRBV5-1 and TRBJ1-2, with 7 bases fitting TRBD1. CDR1 is SGHRS and CDR2 is YFSETQ in the germline V gene. This CDR3 is built from 14 residues. Germline trimming cut 2 bases from V and 6 bases from J; bases unmatched to any gene: 7. The CDR3 sequence is CASSLGGGSDGYTF. In nucleotides, the CDR3 is TGCGCCAGCAGCTTAGGAGGGGGCTCGGATGGCTACACCTTC.

This chain uses TRBV15 with TRBJ1-1; D gene unclear. Germline CDR1 and CDR2: LNHNV and YYDKDF (reference sequence). With 0 bases removed from V and 4 bases from J, the gap between germline ends came to 6 bases. The CDR3 contains 13 residues. CDR3: CATSRDYGTEAFF. The CDR3 nucleotides read TGTGCCACCAGCAGAGATTACGGCACTGAAGCTTTCTTT.

This clone has just one count. The rearrangement uses TRBV5-6 and TRBJ1-2; D not resolved. Germline CDR1 reads SGHDT; CDR2 reads YYEEEE. The CDR3 totals 17 residues. Trimming left V 2 bases short and J 5 bases short, with 22 bases between. The CDR3, as DNA: TGTGCCAGCAGCTTCCCCCCACCGACGGGAGAGAGGTATGGCTACACCTTC. It translates to CASSFPPPTGERYGYTF.

This chain uses TRBV2 with TRBJ2-3, with 8 positions matching TRBD2. The germline CDR1 and CDR2 sequences are SNHLY and FYNNEI. V gave up 6 bases and J gave up 5 bases; unmatched junction bases: 7. The CDR3 has 14 residues. The CDR3, as DNA: TGTGCCAGCAGAAAGAGCGGGGGAGGAGATACGCAGTATTTT. It specifies CASRKSGGGDTQYF.

A note on this clone: Other DNA sequences in this specimen translate into the identical CDR3. This chain connects TRBV5-1 to TRBJ2-5, with 7 bases matching TRBD2. Germline CDR1 reads SGHRS; CDR2 reads YFSETQ. The V and J ends lost 5 bases and 2 bases, in that order; junction bases with no gene match: 3. The length of the CDR3 is 13 residues. CDR3 bases: TGCGCCAGCAGTCGGGGGGATCAAGAGACCCAGTACTTC. Translating gives CASSRGDQETQYF.

This clone was observed a few times. This chain uses TRBV6-5 with TRBJ2-7; TRBD1 is a possible D gene (6 bases). V was shortened by 0 bases and J by 5 bases, with 14 bases between the two germline ends. The germline CDR1 and CDR2 sequences are MNHEY and SVGAGI. The CDR3 covers 15 residues. In DNA form, the CDR3 reads TGTGCCAGCAGTTACTCGAGACGGCACAGGGACGAGCAGTACTTC. This gives the protein CASSYSRRHRDEQYF.

This clone was seen only once. V and J are TRBV27 and TRBJ1-6; perhaps TRBD1 as D (5 bases). The ends were cut back, 3 bases at V and 2 bases at J, with 11 bases in the middle. CDR1 and CDR2 (germline): MNHEY, SMNVEV (reference sequence). The CDR3 contains 16 residues. CDR3 amino acids: CASSFFRETYNSPLHF. Here the CDR3 DNA reads TGTGCCAGCAGTTTTTTCAGGGAAACCTATAATTCACCCCTCCACTTT.